A selection of T cell receptor beta chains follows, all from one sample in a study of OX40 agonist ivuxolimab in advanced cancers. Sequenced by immunoSEQ multiplex PCR; TCRdb stores in-frame clones only, minus some. The table includes about 97,000 clones, about nine tenths detected once. The specimen was CD4+ or CD8+ T cells sorted from blood, collected in a trial of the OX40 agonist ivuxolimab. These receptor sequences come from an adult with an advanced solid tumor such as melanoma, head and neck, liver or kidney cancer. The CDR3 runs from the conserved cysteine through the conserved F or W. D genes are given only for firm matches. Clone size, where shown, is once, few, many, or a class for clones that have expanded.

J gene: TRBJ1-3
V gene: TRBV5-1
clone size: .
D gene: .
CDR3 DNA: TGCGCCAGCAGCCTAACCTTAGGGGCTGGAAACACCATATATTTT
CDR3 protein: CASSLTLGAGNTIYF

J gene: TRBJ2-1
V gene: TRBV6-1
clone size: .
D gene: .
CDR3 DNA: TGTGCCAGCACCTCAATGAATGAGCAGTTCTTC
CDR3 protein: CASTSMNEQFF

J gene: TRBJ2-7
V gene: TRBV7-9
clone size: .
D gene: .
CDR3 DNA: TGTGCCAGCAGCTTCACAGGGAACCCCTACGAGCAGTACTTC
CDR3 protein: CASSFTGNPYEQYF

J gene: TRBJ2-3
V gene: TRBV4-3
clone size: once
D gene: TRBD2
CDR3 DNA: TGCGCCAGCAGCCAATTAGCGGGAGAGCGCACAGATACGCAGTATTTT
CDR3 protein: CASSQLAGERTDTQYF

J gene: TRBJ1-2
V gene: TRBV9
clone size: .
D gene: .
CDR3 DNA: TGTGCCAGCAGCGTAGCAACGGAGGCGAGCCGGGCTAACTATGGCTACACCTTC
CDR3 protein: CASSVATEASRANYGYTF

J gene: TRBJ2-7
V gene: TRBV4-1
clone size: .
D gene: .
CDR3 DNA: TGCGCCAGCAGCCAAGGGCGGGGAGGCCCTTCCTACGAGCAGTACTTC
CDR3 protein: CASSQGRGGPSYEQYF

J gene: TRBJ1-1
V gene: TRBV30
clone size: .
D gene: TRBD1
CDR3 DNA: TGTGCCTGGAGTTCCCCCCAAGGACAGGCTGGGACTGAAGCTTTCTTT
CDR3 protein: CAWSSPQGQAGTEAFF

J gene: TRBJ1-5
V gene: TRBV19
clone size: .
D gene: .
CDR3 DNA: TGTGCCAGTAGCGATAGGAGGGGCAGTCAGCCCCAGCATTTT
CDR3 protein: CASSDRRGSQPQHF

J gene: TRBJ2-4
V gene: TRBV9
clone size: .
D gene: .
CDR3 DNA: TGTGCCAGCAGCGTAGGGAATTTTCTAGCCAAAAACATTCAGTACTTC
CDR3 protein: CASSVGNFLAKNIQYF

J gene: TRBJ2-3
V gene: TRBV5-1
clone size: .
D gene: TRBD1
CDR3 DNA: TGCGCCAGCAGCTTGGGGGGCAGGACAGGACCCACAGATACGCAGTATTTT
CDR3 protein: CASSLGGRTGPTDTQYF

J gene: TRBJ2-1
V gene: TRBV11-2
clone size: .
D gene: .
CDR3 DNA: TGTGCCAGCAGCTCACTTCGTGAACGGGAGCAGTTCTTC
CDR3 protein: CASSSLREREQFF

J gene: TRBJ1-3
V gene: TRBV19
clone size: .
D gene: .
CDR3 DNA: TGTGCCAGCAGGGCCAACCAGGGATCTGGAAACACCATATATTTT
CDR3 protein: CASRANQGSGNTIYF

J gene: TRBJ1-1
V gene: TRBV9
clone size: .
D gene: .
CDR3 DNA: TGTGCCAGCAGCGCGGAGACAGGTATGAACACTGAAGCTTTCTTT
CDR3 protein: CASSAETGMNTEAFF

J gene: TRBJ2-5
V gene: TRBV30
clone size: .
D gene: TRBD2
CDR3 DNA: TGTGCCTGGAGTGTAAGCGGGGGGGCAGGAGAGACCCAGTACTTC
CDR3 protein: CAWSVSGGAGETQYF

J gene: TRBJ1-2
V gene: TRBV7-9
clone size: few
D gene: TRBD1
CDR3 DNA: TGTGCCAGCAGCACGGGACAGGGGAACTATGGCTACACCTTC
CDR3 protein: CASSTGQGNYGYTF

J gene: TRBJ1-3
V gene: TRBV7-2
clone size: .
D gene: .
CDR3 DNA: TGTGCCAGCAGCTTAGTCCCCGCTGGAAACACCATATATTTT
CDR3 protein: CASSLVPAGNTIYF

J gene: TRBJ1-1
V gene: TRBV6-6
clone size: .
D gene: TRBD1
CDR3 DNA: TGTGCCAGCAGGGAGAGGACAGGGGGCGTAAATGAAGCTTTCTTT
CDR3 protein: CASRERTGGVNEAFF

J gene: TRBJ1-4
V gene: TRBV18
clone size: .
D gene: TRBD1
CDR3 DNA: TGTGCCAGCTCACCTGGGACAGGGGGTGGCGAAAAACTGTTTTTT
CDR3 protein: CASSPGTGGGEKLFF

J gene: TRBJ2-1
V gene: TRBV2
clone size: .
D gene: TRBD1
CDR3 DNA: TGTGCCAGCAGTAGAGACAGGGTGGACAATGAGCAGTTCTTC
CDR3 protein: CASSRDRVDNEQFF

J gene: TRBJ1-2
V gene: TRBV6-5
clone size: .
D gene: .
CDR3 DNA: TGTGCCAGCAGCAGACAGGCAGCTAACTATGGCTACACCTTC
CDR3 protein: CASSRQAANYGYTF

J gene: TRBJ2-1
V gene: TRBV2
clone size: .
D gene: .
CDR3 DNA: TGTGCCAGCAGTGAAGTCCTTTCCCGATGGTTCTTC
CDR3 protein: CASSEVLSRWFF

J gene: TRBJ1-5
V gene: TRBV6-1
clone size: .
D gene: .
CDR3 DNA: TGTGCCAGCCAATCAACGGTATATCAGCCCCAGCATTTT
CDR3 protein: CASQSTVYQPQHF

J gene: TRBJ1-3
V gene: TRBV7-9
clone size: .
D gene: .
CDR3 DNA: TGTGCCAGTTCAAGCCTCTCTGGAAACACCATATATTTT
CDR3 protein: CASSSLSGNTIYF

J gene: TRBJ2-7
V gene: TRBV5-1
clone size: .
D gene: .
CDR3 DNA: TGCGCCAGCAGCCTGGGGGGATACTACGAGCAGTACTTC
CDR3 protein: CASSLGGYYEQYF

J gene: TRBJ2-2
V gene: TRBV9
clone size: .
D gene: .
CDR3 DNA: TGTGCCAGCAGCGTAGAAGGCCCCACCGGGGAGCTGTTTTTT
CDR3 protein: CASSVEGPTGELFF

J gene: TRBJ2-7
V gene: TRBV7-2
clone size: .
D gene: .
CDR3 DNA: TGTGCCAGCAGCTTCAACTACGAGCAGTACTTC
CDR3 protein: CASSFNYEQYF